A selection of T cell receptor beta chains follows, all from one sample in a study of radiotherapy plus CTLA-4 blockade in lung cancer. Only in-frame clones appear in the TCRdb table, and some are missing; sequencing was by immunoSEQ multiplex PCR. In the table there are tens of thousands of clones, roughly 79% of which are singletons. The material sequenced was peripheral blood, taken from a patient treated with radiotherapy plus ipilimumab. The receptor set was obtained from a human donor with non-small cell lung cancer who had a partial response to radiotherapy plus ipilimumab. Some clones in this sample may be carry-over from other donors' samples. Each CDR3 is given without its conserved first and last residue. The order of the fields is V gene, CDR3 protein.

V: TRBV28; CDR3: ASSLGGPKYEQY
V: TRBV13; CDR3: ASSLGNPLSGYT
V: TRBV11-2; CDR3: ASSPLTASYEQY
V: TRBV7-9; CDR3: ASSPRRESYYNEQF
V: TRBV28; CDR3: ASSPQDSSYNSPLH
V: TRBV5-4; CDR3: ASSFDRLNTEAF
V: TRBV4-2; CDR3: ASSQDWDRAYNEQF
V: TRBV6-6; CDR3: ASSYWSVYEQY
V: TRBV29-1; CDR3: SVVGARLSHEQY
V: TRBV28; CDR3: ASSLGQGRTNEKLF
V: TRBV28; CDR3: ASGLRGPSYEQY
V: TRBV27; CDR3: ASRSTAVSYEQY
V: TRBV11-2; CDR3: ASSTMTGRGKLF
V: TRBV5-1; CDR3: ASSSGRLAGGEQY
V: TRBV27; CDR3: ASSSRMTGSYGYT
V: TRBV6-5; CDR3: ASSDPGGFGRAF
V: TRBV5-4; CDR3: ASSLGGGSNTEAF
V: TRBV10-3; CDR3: AISEGWDRESKGYEQY
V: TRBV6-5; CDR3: ASSPSGPKGEQY
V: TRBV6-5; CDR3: ASSPMRGRPDTQY
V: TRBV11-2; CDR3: ASSSGGRNTGELF
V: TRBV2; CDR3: ASRPSGRTEAF
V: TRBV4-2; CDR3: ASSQGQGAGSQPQH
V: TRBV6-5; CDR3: ASSDPDRQETQY
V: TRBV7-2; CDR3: ASSLGQGNYGYT
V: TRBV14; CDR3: ASSQDLGRGYTYNEQF
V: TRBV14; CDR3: ASSQDPWDRGSKSGKY
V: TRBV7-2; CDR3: ASSLTITSTDTQY
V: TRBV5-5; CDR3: ASSRAGTGGRADTQY
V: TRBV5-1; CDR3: ASSLRSQDAGANVLT
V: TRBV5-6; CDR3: ASSLVAGVTDTQY
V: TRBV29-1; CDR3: SASGGDSYNEQF
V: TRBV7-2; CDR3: ASSFSGVKETQY
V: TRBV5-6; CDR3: ASSLVGTGNTIY
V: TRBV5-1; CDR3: ASSSAVMNTEAF
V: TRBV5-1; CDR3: ASRLGVGADTEAF
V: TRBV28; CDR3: ASSLAGGPPNTGELF
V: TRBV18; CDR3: ASSPAWDRQETQY
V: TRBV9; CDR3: ASSAQGRELF
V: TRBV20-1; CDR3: SAKQGYEQY
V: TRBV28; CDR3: ASSLPPGSINTEAF
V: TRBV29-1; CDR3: SVDLSGSRYEQY
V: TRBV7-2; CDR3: ASSFGTSSGELF
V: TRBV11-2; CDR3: ASSPRDNNYGYT
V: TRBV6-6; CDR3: ASRTGRSGNTIY
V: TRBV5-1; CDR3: ASSLLRDRGHEQY
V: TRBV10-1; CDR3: ASTPRRKRSGNTIY
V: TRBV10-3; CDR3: AIKASGYGYT
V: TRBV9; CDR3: ASSVGPGITNYGYT
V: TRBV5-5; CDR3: ASRPAGLTTDTQY
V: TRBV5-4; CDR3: ASSLLPGGRNTEAF
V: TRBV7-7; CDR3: ASSSAGSGDEQF
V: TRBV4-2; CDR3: ASEGRDNEQF
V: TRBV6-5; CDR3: ASSYLGQGIHEQY
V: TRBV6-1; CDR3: ASKSAGSDQPQH